The TCR beta chain described here comes from a study of T-cell reconstitution after alpha-beta-depleted transplantation in children. Unique molecular identifiers featured in how the TCRbeta library was prepared. Each CDR3 protein is one row after TCRdb ran MiXCR on the PCR reads. The sample yields some 500,000 distinct CDR3 sequences, around 20% seen once. This clonotype has just a few counts. The material was PBMCs from the stem cell graft donor, obtained from the stem cell graft. The sequence derives from a human donor who donated a stem cell graft to a child with acute lymphoblastic leukemia.

The CDR3 loop is CASRGSVGNQPQHF. In nucleotides, the CDR3 is TGTGCCAGCAGGGGCTCCGTAGGCAATCAGCCCCAGCATTTT. The rearrangement links TRBV2 to TRBJ1-5, with D unclear. V dropped 6 bases and J dropped 2 bases, with 11 bases sitting between them. The germline V gene has CDR1 SNHLY and CDR2 FYNNEI. The CDR3 loop spans 14 amino acids.